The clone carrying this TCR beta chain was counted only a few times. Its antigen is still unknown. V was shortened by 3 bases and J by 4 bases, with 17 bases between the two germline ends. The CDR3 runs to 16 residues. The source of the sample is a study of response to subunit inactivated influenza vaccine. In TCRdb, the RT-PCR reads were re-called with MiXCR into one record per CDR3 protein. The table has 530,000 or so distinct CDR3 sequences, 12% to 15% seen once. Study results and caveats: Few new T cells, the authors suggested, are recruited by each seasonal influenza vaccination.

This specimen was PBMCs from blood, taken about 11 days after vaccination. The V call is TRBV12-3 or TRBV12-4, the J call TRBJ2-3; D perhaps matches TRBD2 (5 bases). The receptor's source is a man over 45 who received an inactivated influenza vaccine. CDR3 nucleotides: TGTGCCAGCAGTTTCTACCGTCCTAGCTCACCAGATACGCAGTATTTT. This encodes CASSFYRPSSPDTQYF.